A selection of T cell receptor beta chains follows, all from one sample in a study of blood T cell repertoires in COVID-19. Clones were sequenced by immunoSEQ multiplex PCR, and TCRdb holds only the in-frame ones, with some missing. In the table there are over 150,000 clones, 84% of which are singletons. Sequenced material: peripheral blood. All receptors derive from a man between 65 and 80 years old with active or convalescent COVID-19. Both conserved end residues are part of each CDR3. D genes are given only for firm matches. Only some rows state a clone size, as once, few, many or a class for expanded clones.

J gene: TRBJ2-5
clone size: -
D gene: TRBD1
V gene: TRBV19
CDR3 DNA: TGTGCCAGTAGTATATGGCAGGGGGCGAGGGAGACCCAGTACTTC
CDR3 protein: CASSIWQGARETQYF

J gene: TRBJ2-7
clone size: -
D gene: TRBD2
V gene: TRBV6-5
CDR3 DNA: TGTGCCAGCAGGCCCAGCGGGGCAAAGGACGAGCAGTACTTC
CDR3 protein: CASRPSGAKDEQYF

J gene: TRBJ1-1
clone size: -
D gene: -
V gene: TRBV29-1
CDR3 DNA: TGCAGCGTTGTGAGGGAGGGTTTGTACACTGAAGCTTTCTTT
CDR3 protein: CSVVREGLYTEAFF

J gene: TRBJ1-6
clone size: once
D gene: -
V gene: TRBV2
CDR3 DNA: TGTGCCAGCAGCGACTCGCTTTCACCCCTCCACTTT
CDR3 protein: CASSDSLSPLHF

J gene: TRBJ1-3
clone size: -
D gene: -
V gene: TRBV7-8
CDR3 DNA: TGTGCCAGCAGCTTATTTAAGGGGCTACCCACCATATATTTT
CDR3 protein: CASSLFKGLPTIYF

J gene: TRBJ2-1
clone size: -
D gene: TRBD2
V gene: TRBV11-2
CDR3 DNA: TGTGCCAGCAGCTCGATCACTAGCGGGAGAAGAGGTGAGCAGTTCTTC
CDR3 protein: CASSSITSGRRGEQFF

J gene: TRBJ2-1
clone size: -
D gene: -
V gene: TRBV7-9
CDR3 DNA: TGTGCCAGCAGCTTAGGACGGAGCAATGAGCAGTTCTTC
CDR3 protein: CASSLGRSNEQFF

J gene: TRBJ2-7
clone size: -
D gene: TRBD2
V gene: TRBV6-5
CDR3 DNA: TGTGCCAGCAGTTACTCTTACGGGGGGGGTTACGAGCAGTACTTC
CDR3 protein: CASSYSYGGGYEQYF

J gene: TRBJ1-2
clone size: -
D gene: TRBD1
V gene: TRBV5-1
CDR3 DNA: TGCGCCAGCAGCTTGGGGGACAGGGGTCGGTATGGCTACACCTTC
CDR3 protein: CASSLGDRGRYGYTF

J gene: TRBJ2-1
clone size: -
D gene: TRBD2
V gene: TRBV6-5
CDR3 DNA: TGTGCCAGCCTTAATCTAGCGGGGACCCTAAATGAGCAGTTCTTC
CDR3 protein: CASLNLAGTLNEQFF

J gene: TRBJ1-2
clone size: -
D gene: -
V gene: TRBV11-1
CDR3 DNA: TGTGCCAGCAGCTTACGCACCCTTGGAGATGGCTACACCTTC
CDR3 protein: CASSLRTLGDGYTF

J gene: TRBJ2-6
clone size: -
D gene: -
V gene: TRBV9
CDR3 DNA: TGTGCCAGCAGAACGACAGGTTCTGGGGCCAACGTCCTGACTTTC
CDR3 protein: CASRTTGSGANVLTF

J gene: TRBJ1-1
clone size: few
D gene: -
V gene: TRBV7-9
CDR3 DNA: TGTGCCAGCAGCCCCCCAGGGGTAAGGAACACTGAAGCTTTCTTT
CDR3 protein: CASSPPGVRNTEAFF

J gene: TRBJ2-1
clone size: -
D gene: -
V gene: TRBV28
CDR3 DNA: TGTGCCAGCAGTTCCCCGGGTAGCAGAAACTACAATGAGCAGTTCTTC
CDR3 protein: CASSSPGSRNYNEQFF

J gene: TRBJ2-1
clone size: -
D gene: TRBD2
V gene: TRBV9
CDR3 DNA: TGTGCCAGCAGCGTTTCTAGCGGGGGTGGTTATAATGAGCAGTTCTTC
CDR3 protein: CASSVSSGGGYNEQFF

J gene: TRBJ1-6
clone size: -
D gene: TRBD1
V gene: TRBV18
CDR3 DNA: TGTGCCAGCTCACCCCTGGGACAGTTGTTTGGCTCACCCCTCCACTTT
CDR3 protein: CASSPLGQLFGSPLHF

J gene: TRBJ2-2
clone size: -
D gene: TRBD2
V gene: TRBV7-2
CDR3 DNA: TGTGCCAGCAGCCTCGGGGGGACTTTGAACACCGGGGAGCTGTTTTTT
CDR3 protein: CASSLGGTLNTGELFF

J gene: TRBJ2-1
clone size: few
D gene: TRBD2
V gene: TRBV6-2/TRBV6-3
CDR3 DNA: TGTGCCAGCAGCCCGACCCCTAGCGGGAGTGAGAATGAGCAGTTCTTC
CDR3 protein: CASSPTPSGSENEQFF

J gene: TRBJ2-1
clone size: -
D gene: TRBD2
V gene: TRBV19
CDR3 DNA: TGTGCCAGTGCTAGCGGGAGATACAATGAGCAGTTCTTC
CDR3 protein: CASASGRYNEQFF

J gene: TRBJ1-1
clone size: -
D gene: -
V gene: TRBV6-2/TRBV6-3
CDR3 DNA: TGTGCCAGCAGTTACAGACAGAACACTGAAGCTTTCTTT
CDR3 protein: CASSYRQNTEAFF

J gene: TRBJ1-2
clone size: once
D gene: TRBD1
V gene: TRBV5-1
CDR3 DNA: TGCGCCAGCAGCACGGGACAGGGAGGTGGCTACACCTTC
CDR3 protein: CASSTGQGGGYTF

J gene: TRBJ2-1
clone size: -
D gene: TRBD1
V gene: TRBV7-8
CDR3 DNA: TGTGCCAGCAGCCCAGGGGGCTTTGGGAATGAGCAGTTCTTC
CDR3 protein: CASSPGGFGNEQFF

J gene: TRBJ1-3
clone size: -
D gene: -
V gene: TRBV5-1
CDR3 DNA: TGCGCCAGCAGCTTCTATGGGGCGAGTGGAAACACCATATATTTT
CDR3 protein: CASSFYGASGNTIYF

J gene: TRBJ2-7
clone size: -
D gene: -
V gene: TRBV12-3/TRBV12-4
CDR3 DNA: TGTGCCAGCAGTAGGACAGCCTACGAGCAGTACTTC
CDR3 protein: CASSRTAYEQYF

J gene: TRBJ1-2
clone size: -
D gene: -
V gene: TRBV6-5
CDR3 DNA: TGTGCCAGCAGTTACACCGGACTGATTGCTAACTATGGCTACACCTTC
CDR3 protein: CASSYTGLIANYGYTF

J gene: TRBJ1-5
clone size: -
D gene: -
V gene: TRBV19
CDR3 DNA: TGTGCCAGTAGTATAGGAAGCCAGCCCCAGCATTTT
CDR3 protein: CASSIGSQPQHF

J gene: TRBJ1-3
clone size: few
D gene: -
V gene: TRBV6-5
CDR3 DNA: TGTGCCAGCAAGGGACTGTATTCTGGAAACACCATATATTTT
CDR3 protein: CASKGLYSGNTIYF

J gene: TRBJ2-1
clone size: -
D gene: -
V gene: TRBV3-1/TRBV3-2
CDR3 DNA: TGTGCCAGCAGTCCCACTATATTACCCCCACAGGGACCTGAGCAGTTCTTC
CDR3 protein: CASSPTILPPQGPEQFF

J gene: TRBJ1-4
clone size: few
D gene: -
V gene: TRBV7-2
CDR3 DNA: TGTGCCAGCAGCTGGAGGGACGGAGCTGAAAAACTGTTTTTT
CDR3 protein: CASSWRDGAEKLFF

J gene: TRBJ1-5
clone size: few
D gene: TRBD1
V gene: TRBV19
CDR3 DNA: TGTGCCAGTAGTGCCGACAGGGACCAGCCCCAGCATTTT
CDR3 protein: CASSADRDQPQHF

J gene: TRBJ1-3
clone size: -
D gene: TRBD1
V gene: TRBV27
CDR3 DNA: TGTGCCAGCAGTTTATCGGGGCAGGGGGAGGCGTATTTT
CDR3 protein: CASSLSGQGEAYF

J gene: TRBJ1-5
clone size: few
D gene: -
V gene: TRBV6-1
CDR3 DNA: TGTGCCAGCAGGGAATGGGTCAGGGTGAGCAATCAGCCCCAGCATTTT
CDR3 protein: CASREWVRVSNQPQHF

J gene: TRBJ2-7
clone size: -
D gene: TRBD1
V gene: TRBV7-6
CDR3 DNA: TGTGCCAGCAGCCAGGACAGGGGGGAGCAGTACTTC
CDR3 protein: CASSQDRGEQYF

J gene: TRBJ1-5
clone size: -
D gene: -
V gene: TRBV7-2
CDR3 DNA: TGTGCCAGCAGCCCCCCGGGGTTCAATCAGCCCCAGCATTTT
CDR3 protein: CASSPPGFNQPQHF

J gene: TRBJ2-1
clone size: -
D gene: -
V gene: TRBV5-8
CDR3 DNA: TGTGCCAGCACCCAGGGAGGCGGGCTCCGTTACAATGAGCAGTTCTTC
CDR3 protein: CASTQGGGLRYNEQFF

J gene: TRBJ2-2
clone size: -
D gene: -
V gene: TRBV3-1/TRBV3-2
CDR3 DNA: TGTGCCAGCAGCCACAGGGCGAAGGCCGGGGAGCTGTTTTTT
CDR3 protein: CASSHRAKAGELFF

J gene: TRBJ1-2
clone size: once
D gene: -
V gene: TRBV28
CDR3 DNA: TGTGCCAGCAGTTTATCACCGTCGACAGCGTATGGCTACACCTTC
CDR3 protein: CASSLSPSTAYGYTF

J gene: TRBJ2-1
clone size: -
D gene: -
V gene: TRBV29-1
CDR3 DNA: TGCAGCGTTGACGCTAGCGCCGTTTACAATGAGCAGTTCTTC
CDR3 protein: CSVDASAVYNEQFF

J gene: TRBJ2-7
clone size: -
D gene: TRBD1
V gene: TRBV5-8
CDR3 DNA: TGTGCCAGCAGCTTGTGGGGGTCAGGGGGCTCCTACGAGCAGTACTTC
CDR3 protein: CASSLWGSGGSYEQYF

J gene: TRBJ2-7
clone size: -
D gene: -
V gene: TRBV6-1
CDR3 DNA: TGTGCCAGCAGTGAAGCGGGCGGGGCAGTTATGTACGAGCAGTACTTC
CDR3 protein: CASSEAGGAVMYEQYF

J gene: TRBJ2-7
clone size: few
D gene: TRBD2
V gene: TRBV7-2
CDR3 DNA: TGTGCCAGCAGCCCCGAGGGAGCGGGAGGCGATATCTACGAGCAGTACTTC
CDR3 protein: CASSPEGAGGDIYEQYF

J gene: TRBJ2-7
clone size: few
D gene: -
V gene: TRBV7-2
CDR3 DNA: TGTGCCAGCAGCTTAGGGTGGCAGGGTTCCTACGAGCAGTACTTC
CDR3 protein: CASSLGWQGSYEQYF

J gene: TRBJ2-1
clone size: -
D gene: -
V gene: TRBV18
CDR3 DNA: TGTGCCAGCTCACTCACAGGGTCCAATGAGCAGTTCTTC
CDR3 protein: CASSLTGSNEQFF

J gene: TRBJ2-1
clone size: -
D gene: TRBD2
V gene: TRBV6-5
CDR3 DNA: TGTGCCAGCAGTTACTCGTTGGGGACTAGCGGGAGTGAGCAGTTCTTC
CDR3 protein: CASSYSLGTSGSEQFF

J gene: TRBJ1-2
clone size: -
D gene: -
V gene: TRBV12-3/TRBV12-4
CDR3 DNA: TGTGCCAGCAGTTTTGGCAAACTATACGGCTACACCTTC
CDR3 protein: CASSFGKLYGYTF

J gene: TRBJ2-2
clone size: -
D gene: -
V gene: TRBV24-1
CDR3 DNA: TGTGCCACCATCAGTTGGACCGGGGAGCTGTTTTTT
CDR3 protein: CATISWTGELFF